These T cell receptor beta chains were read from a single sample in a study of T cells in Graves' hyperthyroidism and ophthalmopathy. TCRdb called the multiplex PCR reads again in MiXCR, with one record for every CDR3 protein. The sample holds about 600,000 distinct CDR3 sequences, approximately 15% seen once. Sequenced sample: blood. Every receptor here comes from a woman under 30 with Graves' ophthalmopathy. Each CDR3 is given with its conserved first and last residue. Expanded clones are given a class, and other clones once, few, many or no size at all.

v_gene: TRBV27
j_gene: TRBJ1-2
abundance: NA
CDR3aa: CASKHGQGASNYGYTF

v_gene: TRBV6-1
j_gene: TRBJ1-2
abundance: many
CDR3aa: CASSEPGNNYGYTF

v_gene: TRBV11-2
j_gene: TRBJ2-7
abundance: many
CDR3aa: CASSSSGAPYEQYF

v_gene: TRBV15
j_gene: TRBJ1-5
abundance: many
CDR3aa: CATSRQGDQPQHF

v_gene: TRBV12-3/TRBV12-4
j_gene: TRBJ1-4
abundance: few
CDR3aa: CASGLGQGGWGEKLFF

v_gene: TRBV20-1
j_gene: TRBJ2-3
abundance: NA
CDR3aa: CNARSGTSADTQYF

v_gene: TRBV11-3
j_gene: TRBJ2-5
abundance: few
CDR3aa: CASSPRLAGGPSGDVGETQYF

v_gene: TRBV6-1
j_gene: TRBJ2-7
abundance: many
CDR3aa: CASSDRDRYEQYF

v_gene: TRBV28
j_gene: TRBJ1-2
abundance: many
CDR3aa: CASSPRWEEIYGYTF

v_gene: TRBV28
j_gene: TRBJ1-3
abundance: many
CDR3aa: CASSTIGQGSGNTIYF

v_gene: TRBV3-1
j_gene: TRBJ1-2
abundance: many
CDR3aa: CASSQGFEAASNYGYTF

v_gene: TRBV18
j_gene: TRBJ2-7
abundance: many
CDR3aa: CASSRDDAYEQYF

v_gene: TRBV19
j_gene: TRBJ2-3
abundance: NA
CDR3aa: CASSQTSGRSTDTQYF

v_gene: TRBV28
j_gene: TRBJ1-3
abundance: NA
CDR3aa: CASSLPWRGPGNTIYF

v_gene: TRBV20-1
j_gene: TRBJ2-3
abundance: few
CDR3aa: CSASRRAGTDTQYF

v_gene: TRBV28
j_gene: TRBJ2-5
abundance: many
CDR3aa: CASSLTTGGYLETQYF

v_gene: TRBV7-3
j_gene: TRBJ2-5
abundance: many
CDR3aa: CASSSGPNQETQYF

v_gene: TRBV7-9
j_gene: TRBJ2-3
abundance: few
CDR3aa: CASKTGNTDTQYF

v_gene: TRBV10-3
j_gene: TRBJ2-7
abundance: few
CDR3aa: CAISSRRDAYEQYF

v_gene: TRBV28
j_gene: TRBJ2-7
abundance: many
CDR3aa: CASSPPLARSSYEQYF

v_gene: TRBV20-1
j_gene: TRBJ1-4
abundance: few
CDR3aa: CSARVPTGGGEKLFF

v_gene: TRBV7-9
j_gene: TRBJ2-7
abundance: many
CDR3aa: CASSLARGPWDEQYF

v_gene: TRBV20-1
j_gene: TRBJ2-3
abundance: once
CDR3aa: CSAVSGTGGADTQYF

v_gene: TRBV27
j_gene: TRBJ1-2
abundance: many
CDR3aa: CASRPGQNYGYTF

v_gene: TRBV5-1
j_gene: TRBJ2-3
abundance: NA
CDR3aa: CASSFLATTDTQYF